The 7 T cell receptor beta chains listed next were all sequenced from one sample in a study of technical replicates of blood from a few donors. Sequencing used immunoSEQ multiplex PCR; TCRdb keeps in-frame clones, though not all of them. The sample lists tens of thousands of clones; roughly 92% were seen once. Input material: T cells isolated from PBMCs. The origin of the receptors is a human donor in good health.

The V and J genes are TRBV7-2 and TRBJ1-5, with D possibly matching TRBD1 (5 bases). The germline V gene has CDR1 SGHTA and CDR2 FQGNSA. The CDR3 has 16 amino acids. V was trimmed by 3 bases and J by 0 bases, leaving 12 bases between them. The CDR3 bases are TGTGCCAGCAGCTTCATAGGGAGGGGTAGCAATCAGCCCCAGCATTTT. It encodes CASSFIGRGSNQPQHF. The variable domain in full, completed from reference TRBV7-2 and TRBJ1-5, reads GAGVSQSPSNKVTEKGKDVELRCDPISGHTALYWYRQSLGQGLEFLIYFQGNSAPDKSGLPSDRFSAERTGGSVSTLTIQRTQQEDSAVYLCASSFIGRGSNQPQHFGDGTRLSIL.

V is TRBV9 and J is TRBJ2-1; 11 bases line up with TRBD2. There are 14 residues in the CDR3. CDR1 and CDR2 (germline): SGDLS, YYNGEE. V lost 3 bases to trimming and J lost 7 bases; unmatched junction nucleotides: 3. CDR3 nucleotides: TGTGCCAGCAGCGACCTAGCGGGAGGTAATGAGCAGTTCTTC. Translating it yields CASSDLAGGNEQFF.

The chain links TRBV5-1 to TRBJ1-4, with TRBD1 as a possible D gene (5 bases). CDR1 is SGHRS and CDR2 is YFSETQ in the germline V gene. Trimming cost V 2 bases and J 7 bases, with 12 bases left between them. CDR3 size: 14 residues. The CDR3 nucleotides read TGCGCCAGCAGCTTCCAGGGAGGGGTTGAAAAACTGTTTTTT. Amino acid sequence: CASSFQGGVEKLFF.

The chain uses TRBV10-2 and TRBJ2-7; no reliable D call. This CDR3 spans 13 amino acids. The germline V gene encodes CDR1 WSHSY and CDR2 SAAADI. The V gene lost 8 bases and the J gene lost 1 base, with 12 bases spanning the gap. Written as DNA, the CDR3 is TGCGCCAGCGTCAGGTCTCAGTCCTACGAGCAGTACTTC. This codes for CASVRSQSYEQYF.

This sequence joins TRBV13 and TRBJ2-1; TRBD2 matches 7 bases. The V and J ends lost 7 bases and 7 bases, in that order; junction bases with no gene match: 7. CDR3 length equals 13 residues. Per germline, CDR1 PRHDT and CDR2 FYEKMQ (reference sequence). CDR3 loop: CASNRGSRNEQFF. The CDR3 DNA reads TGTGCCAGCAATCGCGGGAGTAGGAATGAGCAGTTCTTC.

The chain employs TRBV28 and TRBJ1-4; the match to TRBD1 covers 9 bases. Trimming took 6 bases from V and 8 from J; bases not matched to a gene: 7. The CDR3 spans 14 residues. Germline assignment: CDR1 MDHEN and CDR2 SYDVKM. This CDR3 is CASRGQGKNEKLFF. As DNA, the CDR3 is TGTGCCAGCAGGGGACAGGGAAAAAACGAAAAACTGTTTTTT.

This clone was detected once. The chain has TRBV6-6 and TRBJ2-7; TRBD2 agrees at 9 bases. V lost 5 bases to trimming and J lost 6 bases; unmatched junction nucleotides: 11. Germline lookup yields CDR1 MNHNY and CDR2 SVGAGI (reference sequence). This CDR3 contains 15 residues. Written as DNA, the CDR3 is TGTGCCAGCAGTGCTATAGCGGGAGCTAAGGGCGAGCAGTACTTC. Residues: CASSAIAGAKGEQYF.